Presented here are 19 T cell receptor beta chains from one specimen sequenced in a study of T cell responses to AZD1222 COVID-19 vaccine. TCRdb keeps only in-frame clones here, not all; method: immunoSEQ multiplex PCR. The top ten hold less than 2% of the sample, which has 100,000 to 150,000 clones, more than 85% seen once. Sequencing used peripheral blood, obtained 28 days after the second AZD1222 dose. Every receptor here comes from an adult who received the AZD1222 COVID-19 vaccine.

This chain uses TRBV18 with TRBJ1-1; possible D gene TRBD1, 6 bases. V lost 0 bases, J lost 1 base, and 12 bases lay in between. CDR3 length: 16 amino acids. Germline V gene lookup returns CDR1 KGHSH and CDR2 LQKENI. In DNA form, the CDR3 reads TGTGCCAGCTCACCACCGAACGCCAGGGGGAACACTGAAGCTTTCTTT. The encoded protein is CASSPPNARGNTEAFF.

The chain carries TRBV9 and TRBJ1-1; D not certain. The ends were cut back, 2 bases at V and 5 bases at J, with 13 bases in the middle. Germline CDR1 and CDR2: SGDLS and YYNGEE. This CDR3 region has 14 residues. The CDR3 DNA reads as TGTGCCAGCAGCGTCACTCCGGGCGGGACTGAAGCTTTCTTT. This translates into CASSVTPGGTEAFF.

This sequence joins TRBV4-1 and TRBJ2-2; D is possibly TRBD2 (6 bases). Trimming removed 4 bases at V and 1 base at J, with 7 bases between. Per the germline V gene, CDR1 is MGHRA and CDR2 is YSYEKL. The CDR3 is made up of 14 amino acids. CDR3: CASSPGLNTGELFF. CDR3 coding DNA: TGCGCCAGCAGCCCGGGACTGAACACCGGGGAGCTGTTTTTT.

This clone was seen a handful of times. The chain recombines TRBV6-5 with TRBJ1-6; 7 nucleotides line up with TRBD1. Trimming took 5 bases from V and 5 from J; bases not matched to a gene: 3. The CDR3 has 14 amino acids. Germline V gene lookup returns CDR1 MNHEY and CDR2 SVGAGI. The CDR3 DNA reads as TGTGCCAGCAGTCTTACAGGGGATAATTCACCCCTCCACTTT. Protein: CASSLTGDNSPLHF.

DNA for the CDR3: TGTGCCAGTAGCCCGACACCAAATCAGCCCCAGCATTTT. Translation: CASSPTPNQPQHF. The genes are TRBV19 and TRBJ1-5; D unresolved. The CDR3 totals 13 residues. Germline-derived CDR1 and CDR2 are LNHDA and SQIVND (reference sequence). Trimming cost V 6 bases and J 4 bases, with 10 bases left between them.

The chain uses TRBV28 and TRBJ2-2, with unresolved D. Trimming removed 7 bases from V and 6 bases from J, with 9 bases in between. This CDR3 spans 12 amino acids. From germline, CDR1 is MDHEN and CDR2 SYDVKM. CDR3 loop: CASKGLPGELFF. In nucleotides, the CDR3 is TGTGCCAGCAAGGGTCTCCCCGGGGAGCTGTTTTTT.

Only a few counts were recorded for this clone. The chain links TRBV7-2 to TRBJ2-1; D remains unclear. V was pared by 10 bases and J by 1 base, with 11 bases between. Germline V gives CDR1 SGHTA, CDR2 FQGNSA. This CDR3 is 13 amino acids long. The DNA of the CDR3 is TGTGCCATAACCCCAGTATCCTACAATGAGCAGTTCTTC. This codes for CAITPVSYNEQFF.

In its sample, this clone was seen once. CDR3 sequence reads: CASTAATWEQYV. CDR3 bases: TGTGCCAGCACCGCTGCTACTTGGGAGCAGTACGTC. V gene TRBV6-5 combines with J gene TRBJ2-7; no definite D call. CDR1 is MNHEY, CDR2 SVGAGI, per germline. The CDR3 runs to 12 residues. V dropped 7 bases and J dropped 7 bases, with 14 bases sitting between them.

The gene calls are TRBV6-5 and TRBJ1-1, with D unresolved. Deletions cut 7 bases from V and 5 bases from J, with 11 bases between. CDR1 and CDR2 from the germline V gene are MNHEY and SVGAGI. This CDR3 contains 12 residues. The CDR3, as DNA: TGTGCCAGCAAAATGGGGAGGACTGAAGCTTTCTTT. Translated, it gives CASKMGRTEAFF.

This chain connects TRBV30 to TRBJ2-5, with TRBD2 matching over 7 bases. The CDR3 has 13 amino acids. Germline V CDR1 and CDR2: GTSNPN, SVGIG (reference sequence). V lost 2 bases, J lost 13 bases, and 13 bases stayed unmatched. CDR3 sequence reads: CAWSPALEAGPYF. For the CDR3, the DNA is TGTGCCTGGAGTCCTGCCCTGGAAGCGGGACCGTACTTC.

The chain recombines TRBV14 with TRBJ1-3; D unresolved. Germline CDR1 and CDR2: SGHDN and FVKESK. The CDR3 is 15 residues long. V lost 3 bases and J lost 1, with 10 bases in between. The CDR3 sequence: CASSQRHLSGNTIYF. CDR3 nucleotides: TGTGCCAGCAGCCAGAGACATCTATCTGGAAACACCATATATTTT.

The chain uses TRBV5-1 and TRBJ1-1, with no clear D. The CDR3 has 15 amino acids. The V end was cut by 0 bases, the J end by 2 bases, with 11 bases between. CDR1 SGHRS and CDR2 YFSETQ come from the germline V gene. CDR3 bases: TGCGCCAGCAGCTTGGGACGCATGGGAAACACTGAAGCTTTCTTT. Protein sequence: CASSLGRMGNTEAFF.

The V call is TRBV2, the J call TRBJ1-4; D might be TRBD1 (6 bases). Germline CDR1 is SNHLY and CDR2 is FYNNEI. V lost 2 bases and J lost 8, with 15 bases in between. This CDR3 contains 15 residues. CDR3 nucleotides: TGTGCCAGCAGTGAACCCCGGGGAGGGGGGGAAAAACTGTTTTTT. Amino acids: CASSEPRGGGEKLFF.

V and J are TRBV10-3 and TRBJ2-3, with D tentatively TRBD1 or TRBD2 (7 bases each). The CDR3 runs to 14 residues. Germline V CDR1 and CDR2: ENHRY, SYGVKD. The V end was cut by 8 bases, the J end by 0 bases, with 12 bases between. The CDR3 sequence is CAISGGGSTDTQYF. CDR3 sequence (DNA): TGTGCCATCTCAGGGGGAGGGAGCACAGATACGCAGTATTTT.

The chain couples TRBV7-6 to TRBJ2-5; D is unresolved. Germline V CDR1 and CDR2: SGHVS, FNYEAQ. The CDR3 runs to 13 residues. Trimming left V 0 bases short and J 5 bases short, with 7 bases between. The CDR3 DNA reads TGTGCCAGCAGCTTAGCGCTGAGGGAGACCCAGTACTTC. Its protein product is CASSLALRETQYF. Full variable domain (rest looked up from reference TRBV7-6 and TRBJ2-5): GAGVSQSPRYKVTKRGQDVALRCDPISGHVSLYWYRQALGQGPEFLTYFNYEAQQDKSGLPNDRFSAERPEGSISTLTIQRTEQRDSAMYRCASSLALRETQYFGPGTRLLVL.

The rearrangement uses TRBV24-1 and TRBJ2-1; 14 positions match TRBD2. Germline V lookup: CDR1 KGHDR, CDR2 SFDVKD. This CDR3 spans 18 amino acids. With V trimmed by 4 bases and J by 5 bases, 9 bases remained unmatched. The CDR3 is CATSDSGTSGSWDNEQFF. The DNA for the CDR3 is TGTGCCACCAGTGACTCCGGGACTAGCGGGAGTTGGGACAATGAGCAGTTCTTC.

The chain links TRBV5-1 to TRBJ2-1, with D tentatively TRBD1 (6 bases). The CDR3 is 17 amino acids. The germline V gene encodes CDR1 SGHRS and CDR2 YFSETQ. Trimming took 4 bases from V and 0 from J, leaving 17 bases between them. In DNA, the CDR3 is TGCGCCAGCAGCCCAGGGACACCAAGGGGCTCCTACAATGAGCAGTTCTTC. The encoded protein is CASSPGTPRGSYNEQFF.

The V gene is TRBV19, the J gene TRBJ2-2; D gene uncertain. This CDR3 spans 14 amino acids. Germline CDR1 LNHDA, CDR2 SQIVND (reference sequence). Trimming took 0 bases from V and 5 from J, leaving 7 bases between them. In nucleotides, the CDR3 is TGTGCCAGTAGTATAGAACCCGGGACCGGGGAGCTGTTTTTT. Translated, it gives CASSIEPGTGELFF.

The gene calls are TRBV19 and TRBJ2-1, with TRBD2 identical over 7 bases. Per germline, CDR1 LNHDA and CDR2 SQIVND (reference sequence). V shed 3 bases and J 4 bases; nucleotides not matched to a gene: 12. There are 17 residues in the CDR3. The CDR3 reads CASSMDPGTMDYNEQFF. The CDR3 DNA is TGTGCCAGTAGTATGGACCCGGGGACTATGGATTACAATGAGCAGTTCTTC.